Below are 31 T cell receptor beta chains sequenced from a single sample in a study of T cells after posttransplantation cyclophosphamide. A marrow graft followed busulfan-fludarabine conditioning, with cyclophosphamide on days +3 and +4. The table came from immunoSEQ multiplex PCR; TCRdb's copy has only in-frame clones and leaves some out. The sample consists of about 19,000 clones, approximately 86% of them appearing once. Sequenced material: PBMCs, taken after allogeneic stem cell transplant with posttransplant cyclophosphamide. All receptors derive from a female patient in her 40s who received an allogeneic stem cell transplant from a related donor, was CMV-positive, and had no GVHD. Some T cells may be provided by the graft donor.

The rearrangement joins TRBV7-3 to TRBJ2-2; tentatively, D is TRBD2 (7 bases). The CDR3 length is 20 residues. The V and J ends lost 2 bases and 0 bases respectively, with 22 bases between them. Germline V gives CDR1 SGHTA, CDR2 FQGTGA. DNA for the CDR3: TGTGCCAGCAGCTTACAGGGGACCCCGGGGCTAGCGGCGAACACCGGGGAGCTGTTTTTT. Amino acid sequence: CASSLQGTPGLAANTGELFF.

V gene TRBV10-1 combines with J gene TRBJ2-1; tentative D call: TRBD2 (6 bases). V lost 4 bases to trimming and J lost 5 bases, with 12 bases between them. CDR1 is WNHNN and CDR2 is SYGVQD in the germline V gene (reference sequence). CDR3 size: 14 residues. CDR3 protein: CASSGGLVHNEQFF. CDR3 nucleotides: TGCGCCAGCAGTGGGGGACTGGTCCACAATGAGCAGTTCTTC.

As DNA, the CDR3 is TGTGCCAGCAGTTACGCCGGGACAGCGGATCAAGAGACCCAGTACTTC. It encodes CASSYAGTADQETQYF. V is TRBV6-5 and J is TRBJ2-5, with 7 positions matching TRBD1. Germline lookup yields CDR1 MNHEY and CDR2 SVGAGI. Losses at the gene ends were 2 bases for V and 2 bases for J; bases not matched to a gene: 8. The CDR3 runs to 16 residues.

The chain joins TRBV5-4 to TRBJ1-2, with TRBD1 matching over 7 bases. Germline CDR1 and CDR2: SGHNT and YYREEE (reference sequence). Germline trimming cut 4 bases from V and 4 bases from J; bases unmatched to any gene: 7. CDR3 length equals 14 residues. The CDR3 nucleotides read TGTGCCAGCAGCGTTGGGGACAGCTTCTATGGCTACACCTTC. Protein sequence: CASSVGDSFYGYTF.

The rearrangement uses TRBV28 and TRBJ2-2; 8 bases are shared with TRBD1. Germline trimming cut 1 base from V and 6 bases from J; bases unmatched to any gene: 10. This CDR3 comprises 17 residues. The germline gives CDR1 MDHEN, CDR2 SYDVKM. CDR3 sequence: CASSLSSAGQGSGELFF. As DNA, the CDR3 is TGTGCCAGCAGTTTATCCTCCGCTGGACAGGGATCCGGGGAGCTGTTTTTT.

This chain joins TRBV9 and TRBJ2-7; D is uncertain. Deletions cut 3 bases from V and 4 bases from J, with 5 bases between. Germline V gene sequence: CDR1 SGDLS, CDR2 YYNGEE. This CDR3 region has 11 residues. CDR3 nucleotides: TGTGCCAGCAGCGCCGGTTACGAGCAGTACTTC. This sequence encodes CASSAGYEQYF.

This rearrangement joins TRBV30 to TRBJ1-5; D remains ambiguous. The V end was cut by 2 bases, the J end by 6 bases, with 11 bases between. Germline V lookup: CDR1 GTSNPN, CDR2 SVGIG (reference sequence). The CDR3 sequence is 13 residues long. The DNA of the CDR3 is TGTGCCTGGAGTATGGCTGAGGGTCAGCCCCAGCATTTT. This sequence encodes CAWSMAEGQPQHF.

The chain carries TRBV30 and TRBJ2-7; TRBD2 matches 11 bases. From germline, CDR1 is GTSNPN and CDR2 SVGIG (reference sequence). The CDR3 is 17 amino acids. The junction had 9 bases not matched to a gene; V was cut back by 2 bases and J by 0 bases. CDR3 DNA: TGTGCCTGGAGTTTAGGGCTAGCGGGAGGTTCCTCCTACGAGCAGTACTTC. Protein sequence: CAWSLGLAGGSSYEQYF. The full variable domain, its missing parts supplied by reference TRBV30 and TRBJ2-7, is SQTIHQWPATLVQPVGSPLSLECTVEGTSNPNLYWYRQAAGRGLQLLFYSVGIGQISSEVPQNLSASRPQDRQFILSSKKLLLSDSGFYLCAWSLGLAGGSSYEQYFGPGTRLTVT.

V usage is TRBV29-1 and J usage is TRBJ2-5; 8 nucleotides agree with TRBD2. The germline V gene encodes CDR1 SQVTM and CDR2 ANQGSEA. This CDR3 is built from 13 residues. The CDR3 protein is CSTPTLAGETQYF. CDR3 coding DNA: TGCAGTACTCCCACCCTAGCGGGAGAGACCCAGTACTTC.

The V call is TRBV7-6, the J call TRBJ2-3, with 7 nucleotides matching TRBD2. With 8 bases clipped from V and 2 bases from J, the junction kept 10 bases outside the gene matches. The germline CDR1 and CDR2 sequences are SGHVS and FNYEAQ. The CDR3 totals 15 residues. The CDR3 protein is CASRQFSGNTDTQYF. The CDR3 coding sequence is TGTGCCAGCCGCCAATTCAGCGGGAACACAGATACGCAGTATTTT.

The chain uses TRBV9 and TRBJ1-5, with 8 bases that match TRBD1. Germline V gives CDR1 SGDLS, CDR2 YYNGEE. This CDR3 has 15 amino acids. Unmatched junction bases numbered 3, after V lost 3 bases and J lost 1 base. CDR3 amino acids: CASSGTGHSNQPQHF. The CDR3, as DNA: TGTGCCAGCAGCGGGACAGGGCACAGCAATCAGCCCCAGCATTTT.

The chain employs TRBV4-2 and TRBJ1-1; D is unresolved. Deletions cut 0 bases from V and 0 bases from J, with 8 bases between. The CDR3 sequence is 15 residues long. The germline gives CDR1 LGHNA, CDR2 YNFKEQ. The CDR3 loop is CASSQDGGLNTEAFF. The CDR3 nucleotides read TGTGCCAGCAGCCAAGATGGAGGGTTGAACACTGAAGCTTTCTTT.

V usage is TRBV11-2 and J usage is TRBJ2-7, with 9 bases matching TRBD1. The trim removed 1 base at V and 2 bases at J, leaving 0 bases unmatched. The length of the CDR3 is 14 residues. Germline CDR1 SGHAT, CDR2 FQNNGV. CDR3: CASSLGTGAYEQYF. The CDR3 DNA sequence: TGTGCCAGCAGCTTAGGGACAGGGGCCTACGAGCAGTACTTC.

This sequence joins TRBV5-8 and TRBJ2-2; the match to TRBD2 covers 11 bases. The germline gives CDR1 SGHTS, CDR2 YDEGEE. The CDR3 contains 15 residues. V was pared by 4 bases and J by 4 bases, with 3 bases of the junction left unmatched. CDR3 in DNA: TGTGCCAGCAGCCTGACTAGCGGGGTCACCGGGGAGCTGTTTTTT. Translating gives CASSLTSGVTGELFF. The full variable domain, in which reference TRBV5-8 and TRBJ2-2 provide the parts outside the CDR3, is EAGVTQSPTHLIKTRGQQATLRCSPISGHTSVYWYQQALGLGLQFLLWYDEGEERNRGNFPPRFSGRQFPNYSSELNVNALELEDSALYLCASSLTSGVTGELFFGEGSRLTVL.

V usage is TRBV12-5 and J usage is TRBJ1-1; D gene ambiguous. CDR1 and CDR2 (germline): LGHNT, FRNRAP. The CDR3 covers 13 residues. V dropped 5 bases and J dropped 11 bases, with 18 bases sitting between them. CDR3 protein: CASGAPGVARAFF. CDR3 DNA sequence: TGTGCTAGTGGTGCCCCCGGGGTTGCAAGGGCTTTCTTT.

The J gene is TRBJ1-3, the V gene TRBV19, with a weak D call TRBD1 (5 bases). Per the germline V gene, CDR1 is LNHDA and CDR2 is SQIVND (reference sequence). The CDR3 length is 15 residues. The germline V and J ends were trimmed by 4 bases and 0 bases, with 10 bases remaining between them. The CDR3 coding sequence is TGTGCCAGTAGTAGCAGGGCCATCTCTGGAAACACCATATATTTT. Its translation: CASSSRAISGNTIYF.

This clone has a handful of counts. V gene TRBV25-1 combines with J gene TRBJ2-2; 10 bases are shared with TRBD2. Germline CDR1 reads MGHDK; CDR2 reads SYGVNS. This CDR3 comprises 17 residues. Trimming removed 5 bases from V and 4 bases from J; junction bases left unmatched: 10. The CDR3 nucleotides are TGTGCCAGCAGTCCGCTAGCGGGAGTGGTTGGCACCGGGGAGCTGTTTTTT. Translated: CASSPLAGVVGTGELFF.

For the CDR3, the DNA is TGCGCCAGCAGCTTGGGCAGGGACTACGAGCAGTACTTC. This codes for CASSLGRDYEQYF. This rearrangement joins TRBV5-1 to TRBJ2-7; weak D call: TRBD1 (5 bases). Germline CDR1 SGHRS, CDR2 YFSETQ. Trimming stripped 0 bases from V and 3 bases from J, with 7 bases between. The CDR3 sequence is 13 residues long. Drawing the rest from reference TRBV5-1 and TRBJ2-7, the complete variable domain is KAGVTQTPRYLIKTRGQQVTLSCSPISGHRSVSWYQQTPGQGLQFLFEYFSETQRNKGNFPGRFSGRQFSNSRSEMNVSTLELGDSALYLCASSLGRDYEQYFGPGTRLTVT.

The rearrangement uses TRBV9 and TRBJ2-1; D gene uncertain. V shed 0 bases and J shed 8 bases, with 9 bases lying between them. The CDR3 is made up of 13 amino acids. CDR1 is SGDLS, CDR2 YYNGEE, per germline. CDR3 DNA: TGTGCCAGCAGCGTAGTTTCGGTGGATGAGCAGTTCTTC. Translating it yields CASSVVSVDEQFF.

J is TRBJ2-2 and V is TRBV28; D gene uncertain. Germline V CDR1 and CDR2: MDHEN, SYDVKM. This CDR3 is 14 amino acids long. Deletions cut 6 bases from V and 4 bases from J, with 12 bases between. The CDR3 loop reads CASRRSWSTGELFF. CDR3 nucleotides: TGTGCCAGCAGGCGATCCTGGAGCACCGGGGAGCTGTTTTTT.

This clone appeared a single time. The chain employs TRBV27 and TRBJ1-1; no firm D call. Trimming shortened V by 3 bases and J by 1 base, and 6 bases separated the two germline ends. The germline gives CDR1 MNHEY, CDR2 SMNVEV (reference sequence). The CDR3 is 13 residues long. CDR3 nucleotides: TGTGCCAGCAGTTTGGCGGGGAACACTGAAGCTTTCTTT. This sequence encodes CASSLAGNTEAFF.

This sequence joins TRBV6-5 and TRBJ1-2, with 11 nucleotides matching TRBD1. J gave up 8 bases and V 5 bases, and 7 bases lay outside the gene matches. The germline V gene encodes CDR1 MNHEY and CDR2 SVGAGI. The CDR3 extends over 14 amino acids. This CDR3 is CASSDWGQGEGYTF. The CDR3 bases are TGTGCCAGCAGTGACTGGGGACAGGGGGAGGGCTACACCTTC.

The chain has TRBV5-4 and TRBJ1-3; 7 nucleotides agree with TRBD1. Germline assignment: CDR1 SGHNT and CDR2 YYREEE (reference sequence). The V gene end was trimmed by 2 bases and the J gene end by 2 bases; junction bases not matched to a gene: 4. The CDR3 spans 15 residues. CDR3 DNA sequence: TGTGCCAGCAGCTTACAGGGGCCCACTGGAAACACCATATATTTT. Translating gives CASSLQGPTGNTIYF.

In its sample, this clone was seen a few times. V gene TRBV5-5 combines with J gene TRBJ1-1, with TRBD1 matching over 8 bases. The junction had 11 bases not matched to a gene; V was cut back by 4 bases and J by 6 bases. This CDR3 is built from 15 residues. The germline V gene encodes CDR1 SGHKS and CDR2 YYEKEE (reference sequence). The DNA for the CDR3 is TGTGCCAGCAGCCTGGGGACAGGAAGTTTCTCTGAAGCTTTCTTT. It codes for CASSLGTGSFSEAFF.

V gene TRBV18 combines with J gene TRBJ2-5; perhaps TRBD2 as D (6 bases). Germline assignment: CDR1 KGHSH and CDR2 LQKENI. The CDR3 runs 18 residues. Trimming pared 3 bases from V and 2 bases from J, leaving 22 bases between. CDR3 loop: CASSPKYGSNPIQETQYF. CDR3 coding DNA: TGTGCCAGCTCACCTAAGTACGGGAGTAACCCTATTCAAGAGACCCAGTACTTC. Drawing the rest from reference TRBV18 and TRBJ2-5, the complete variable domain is NAGVMQNPRHLVRRRGQEARLRCSPMKGHSHVYWYRQLPEEGLKFMVYLQKENIIDESGMPKERFSAEFPKEGPSILRIQQVVRGDSAAYFCASSPKYGSNPIQETQYFGPGTRLLVL.

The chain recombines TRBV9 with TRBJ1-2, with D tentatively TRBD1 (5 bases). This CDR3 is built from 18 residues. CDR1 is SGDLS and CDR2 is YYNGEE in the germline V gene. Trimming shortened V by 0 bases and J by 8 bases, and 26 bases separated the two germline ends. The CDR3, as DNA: TGTGCCAGCAGCGTAGAAGGGTACCCAGGGATGTACCGTAGAGGCTACACCTTC. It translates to CASSVEGYPGMYRRGYTF.

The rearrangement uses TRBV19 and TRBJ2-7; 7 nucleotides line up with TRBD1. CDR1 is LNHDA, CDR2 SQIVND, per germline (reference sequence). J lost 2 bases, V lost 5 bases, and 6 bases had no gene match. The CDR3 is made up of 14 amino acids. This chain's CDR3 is CASSVRDSAYEQYF. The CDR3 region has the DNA TGTGCCAGTAGTGTCCGGGACAGCGCCTACGAGCAGTACTTC. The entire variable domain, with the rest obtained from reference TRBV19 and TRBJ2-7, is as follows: DGGITQSPKYLFRKEGQNVTLSCEQNLNHDAMYWYRQDPGQGLRLIYYSQIVNDFQKGDIAEGYSVSREKKESFPLTVTSAQKNPTAFYLCASSVRDSAYEQYFGPGTRLTVT.

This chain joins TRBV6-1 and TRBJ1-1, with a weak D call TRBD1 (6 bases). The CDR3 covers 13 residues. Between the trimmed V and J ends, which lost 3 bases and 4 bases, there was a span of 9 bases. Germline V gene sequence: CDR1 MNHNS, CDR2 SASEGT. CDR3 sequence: CASSEGAFTEAFF. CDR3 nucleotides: TGTGCCAGCAGTGAGGGGGCATTCACTGAAGCTTTCTTT.

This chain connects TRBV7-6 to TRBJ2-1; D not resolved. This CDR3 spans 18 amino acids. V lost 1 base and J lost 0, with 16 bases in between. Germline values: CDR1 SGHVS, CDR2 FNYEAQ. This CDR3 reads CASSLGSTRPSSYNEQFF. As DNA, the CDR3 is TGTGCCAGCAGCTTAGGGTCGACACGGCCGAGCTCCTACAATGAGCAGTTCTTC.

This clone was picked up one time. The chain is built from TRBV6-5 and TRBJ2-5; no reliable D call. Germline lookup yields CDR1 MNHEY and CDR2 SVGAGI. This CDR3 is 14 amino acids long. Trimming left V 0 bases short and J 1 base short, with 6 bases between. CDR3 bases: TGTGCCAGCAGTTACTCTACAGCCCAAGAGACCCAGTACTTC. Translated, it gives CASSYSTAQETQYF.

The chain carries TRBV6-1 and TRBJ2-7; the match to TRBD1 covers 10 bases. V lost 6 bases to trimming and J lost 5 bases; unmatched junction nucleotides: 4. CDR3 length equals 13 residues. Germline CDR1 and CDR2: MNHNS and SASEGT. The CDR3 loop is CASRLTGGHEQYF. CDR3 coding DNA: TGTGCCAGCAGACTGACAGGGGGCCACGAGCAGTACTTC.